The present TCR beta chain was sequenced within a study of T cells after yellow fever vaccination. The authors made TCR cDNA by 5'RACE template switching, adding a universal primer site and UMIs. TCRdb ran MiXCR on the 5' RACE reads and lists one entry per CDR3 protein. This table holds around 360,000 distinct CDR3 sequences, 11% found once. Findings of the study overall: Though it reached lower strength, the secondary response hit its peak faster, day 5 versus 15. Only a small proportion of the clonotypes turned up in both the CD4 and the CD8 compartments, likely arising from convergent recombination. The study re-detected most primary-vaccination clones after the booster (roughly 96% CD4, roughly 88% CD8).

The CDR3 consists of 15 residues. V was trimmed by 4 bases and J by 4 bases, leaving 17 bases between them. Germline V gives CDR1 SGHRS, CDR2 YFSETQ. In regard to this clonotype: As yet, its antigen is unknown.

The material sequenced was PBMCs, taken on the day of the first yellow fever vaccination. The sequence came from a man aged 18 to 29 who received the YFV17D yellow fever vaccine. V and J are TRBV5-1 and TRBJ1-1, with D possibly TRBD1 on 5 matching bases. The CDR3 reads CASSQGTSAGTEAFF. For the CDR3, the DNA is TGCGCCAGCAGCCAAGGGACCTCTGCCGGCACTGAAGCTTTCTTT.